This T cell receptor (beta chain) was sequenced in a study of blood T cells in healthy people across ages. On the study more broadly: Template switching recovered approximately one barcoded beta molecule for every two T cells. Overall study findings and caveats: Among T cells, TCR beta diversity per million cells dropped roughly linearly as age rose. CMV status of donors was not determined, possibly confounding expanded clonotype changes. With naive T cell percentage, TCR beta diversity showed a strong correlation.

This clonotype was found a few times. Its cognate antigen is unknown. A second roughly 7 to 12 cycle PCR used barcoded and J-beta primers. TCRdb independently ran MiXCR on the 5' RACE reads; one entry per CDR3 protein. The top ten clones hold roughly 12% of a sample with roughly 930,000 distinct CDR3 sequences, around 48% of them seen once. Sequencing was done on a sample of blood. The receptor's source is a man aged 30 to 39 in good health.

CDR3 sequence (DNA): TGTGCCAGCAGCCAAGATGGCATCAGGGGAAGTGAAGCTTTCTTT. Amino acid sequence: CASSQDGIRGSEAFF. This chain links TRBV3-1 with TRBJ1-1, with D perhaps TRBD1 (6 bases). CDR3 length: 15 amino acids. Germline V lookup: CDR1 LGHDT, CDR2 YNNKEL (reference sequence). Trimming shortened V by 0 bases and J by 7 bases, and 15 bases separated the two germline ends.